The 8 T cell receptor beta chains below come from one sample, sequenced in a study of breast tumors, draining lymph nodes, adjacent tissues. TCRdb analysed the multiplex PCR reads with MiXCR anew, one entry per CDR3 protein. The profile shows over 100,000 distinct CDR3 sequences, around 24% of them singletons. The lymph nodes were axillary draining lymph nodes from breast cancer patients. The sequenced material came from axillary lymph node tissue. These receptors originate from a female donor with breast cancer. Some clones in this sample may be carry-over from other donors' samples.

This clonotype was detected many times. The chain recombines TRBV29-1 with TRBJ2-3, with D possibly TRBD1 on 6 matching bases. Germline CDR1 and CDR2: SQVTM and ANQGSEA. V was shortened by 3 bases and J by 7 bases, with 11 bases between the two germline ends. The CDR3 covers 12 residues. The CDR3 sequence is CSVEQGMNTQYF. The CDR3 DNA is TGCAGCGTTGAGCAGGGGATGAATACGCAGTATTTT.

This clonotype was observed many times. This sequence joins TRBV7-9 and TRBJ1-4; D ambiguous. The V end lost 1 base, the J end lost 0 bases, and 6 bases lay between the germline ends. Germline CDR1 SEHNR, CDR2 FQNEAQ (reference sequence). The CDR3 is made up of 15 amino acids. The CDR3 DNA is TGTGCCAGCAGCTTAGGGGCAGCAACTAATGAAAAACTGTTTTTT. This encodes CASSLGAATNEKLFF.

This clonotype appeared many times. This CDR3 is CASSESRDRPYGYTF. DNA for the CDR3: TGTGCCAGCAGCGAGTCCCGGGACAGGCCTTATGGCTACACCTTC. The chain links TRBV2 to TRBJ1-2, with 8 bases fitting TRBD1. The CDR3 contains 15 residues. V was pared by 6 bases and J by 5 bases, with 11 bases of the junction left unmatched. Per germline, CDR1 SNHLY and CDR2 FYNNEI.

Remarks on this clonotype: A single base separates this from a much larger clone, so it may be a read error. This chain uses TRBV6-6 with TRBJ2-2; 7 nucleotides match TRBD1. In germline, CDR1 is MNHNY, CDR2 SVGAGI (reference sequence). The length of the CDR3 is 16 residues. The CDR3 sequence: CACSYPRQGRGGELFF. CDR3 coding DNA: TGTGCCTGCAGTTACCCCCGACAGGGTAGAGGCGGGGAGCTGTTTTTT.

This clonotype was detected ten times or more. The rearrangement links TRBV7-8 to TRBJ2-6; D not resolved. The CDR3 totals 16 residues. The V gene's germline CDR1 is SGHVS and CDR2 FQNEAQ. With 1 base removed from V and 4 bases from J, the gap between germline ends came to 11 bases. The DNA of the CDR3 is TGTGCCAGCAGCTTAGTATCCAACACCGGGGCCAACGTCCTGACTTTC. It codes for CASSLVSNTGANVLTF.

This clonotype occurred many times. CDR3 DNA: TGCAGTGCTAAATACGGCAATGAGCAGTTCTTC. Translation gives CSAKYGNEQFF. The V and J genes are TRBV20-1 and TRBJ2-1; D gene uncertain. Trimming took off 4 bases at V and 6 bases at J, with 7 bases between the two ends. Germline lookup yields CDR1 DFQATT and CDR2 SNEGSKA (reference sequence). This CDR3 region has 11 residues.

As to this clonotype: A read error may be the cause here, since a much bigger clone is one base away. This rearrangement joins TRBV3-1 to TRBJ2-7; 13 nucleotides agree with TRBD2. There are 18 residues in the CDR3. The junction had 13 bases not matched to a gene; V was cut back by 4 bases and J by 4 bases. The germline CDR1 and CDR2 sequences are LGHDT and YNNKEL (reference sequence). The CDR3 DNA reads TGTGCCAGCAGCCCCCAGACTAGCGGGAGGACCCACCTATACGAGCAGTACTTC. The encoded protein is CASSPQTSGRTHLYEQYF.

The sample holds many counts of this clonotype. This chain connects TRBV30 to TRBJ2-3; possibly TRBD1 for D (6 bases). V was clipped by 4 bases and J by 0 bases, with 8 bases between them. The CDR3 loop spans 13 amino acids. Germline V lookup: CDR1 GTSNPN, CDR2 SVGIG (reference sequence). The CDR3 loop is CAWTGQSTDTQYF. DNA of the CDR3: TGTGCCTGGACCGGACAGAGCACAGATACGCAGTATTTT.